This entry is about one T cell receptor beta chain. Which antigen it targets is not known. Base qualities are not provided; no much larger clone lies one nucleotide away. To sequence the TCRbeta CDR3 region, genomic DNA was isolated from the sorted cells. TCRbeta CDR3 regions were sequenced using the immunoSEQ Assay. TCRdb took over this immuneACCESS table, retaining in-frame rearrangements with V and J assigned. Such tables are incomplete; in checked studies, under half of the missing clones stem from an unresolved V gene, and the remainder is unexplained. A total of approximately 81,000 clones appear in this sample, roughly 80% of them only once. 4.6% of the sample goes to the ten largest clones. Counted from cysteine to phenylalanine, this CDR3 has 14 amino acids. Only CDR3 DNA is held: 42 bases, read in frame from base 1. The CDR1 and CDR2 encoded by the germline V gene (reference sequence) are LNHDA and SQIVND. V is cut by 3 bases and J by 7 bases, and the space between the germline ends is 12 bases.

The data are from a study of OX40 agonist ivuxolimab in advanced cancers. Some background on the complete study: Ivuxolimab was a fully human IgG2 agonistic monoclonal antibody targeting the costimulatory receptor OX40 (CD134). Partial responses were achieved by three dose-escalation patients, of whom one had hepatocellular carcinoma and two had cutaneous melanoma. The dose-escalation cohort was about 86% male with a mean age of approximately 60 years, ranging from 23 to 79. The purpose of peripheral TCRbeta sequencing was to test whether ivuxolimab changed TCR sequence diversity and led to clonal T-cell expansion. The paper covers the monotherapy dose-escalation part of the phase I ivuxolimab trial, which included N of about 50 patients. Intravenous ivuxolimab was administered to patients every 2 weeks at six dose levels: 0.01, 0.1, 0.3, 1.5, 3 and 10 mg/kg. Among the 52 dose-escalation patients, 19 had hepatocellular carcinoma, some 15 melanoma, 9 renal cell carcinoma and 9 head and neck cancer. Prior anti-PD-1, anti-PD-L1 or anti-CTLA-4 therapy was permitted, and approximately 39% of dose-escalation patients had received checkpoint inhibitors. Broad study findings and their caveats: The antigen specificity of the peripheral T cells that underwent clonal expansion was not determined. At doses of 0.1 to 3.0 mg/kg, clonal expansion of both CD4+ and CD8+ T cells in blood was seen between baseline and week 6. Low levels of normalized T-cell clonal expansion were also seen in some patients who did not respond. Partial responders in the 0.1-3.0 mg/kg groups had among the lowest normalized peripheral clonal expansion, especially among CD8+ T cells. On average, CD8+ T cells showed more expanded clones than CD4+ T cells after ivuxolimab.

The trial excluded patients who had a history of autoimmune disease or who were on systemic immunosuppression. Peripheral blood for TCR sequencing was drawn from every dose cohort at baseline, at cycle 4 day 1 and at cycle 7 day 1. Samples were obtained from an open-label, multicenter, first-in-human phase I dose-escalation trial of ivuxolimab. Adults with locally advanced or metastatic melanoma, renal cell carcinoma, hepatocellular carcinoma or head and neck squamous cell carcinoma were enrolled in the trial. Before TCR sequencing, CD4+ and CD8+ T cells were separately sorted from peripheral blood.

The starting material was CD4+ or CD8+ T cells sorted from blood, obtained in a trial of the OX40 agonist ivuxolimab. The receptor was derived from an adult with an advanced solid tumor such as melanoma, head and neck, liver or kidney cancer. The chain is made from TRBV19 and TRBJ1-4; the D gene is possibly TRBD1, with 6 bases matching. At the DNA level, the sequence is TGTGCCAGTAGTATGAGGGCAGGGGTTGAAAAACTGTTTTTT. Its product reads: CASSMRAGVEKLFF.